This T cell receptor (beta chain) was recorded in a study of yellow fever vaccine responses in identical twins. TCRdb re-derived calls from the RT-PCR reads in MiXCR, one entry per CDR3 protein. The table includes around 16,000 distinct CDR3 sequences, around 80% detected once. Trimming cost V 5 bases and J 9 bases, with 8 bases left between them. The germline gives CDR1 SGHNT, CDR2 YENEEA. CDR3 length: 11 amino acids. V gene TRBV11-3 combines with J gene TRBJ2-1; D not certain. Sequenced material: T cells from blood (PBMCs), unsorted or a sorted subset (not recorded which), taken before or after yellow fever vaccination (not recorded which). The TCR sequence derives from a woman aged 18-29 years who received the yellow fever vaccine. CDR3 residues: CASSHGGEQFF. The CDR3 DNA reads TGTGCCAGCAGCCACGGTGGTGAGCAGTTCTTC.